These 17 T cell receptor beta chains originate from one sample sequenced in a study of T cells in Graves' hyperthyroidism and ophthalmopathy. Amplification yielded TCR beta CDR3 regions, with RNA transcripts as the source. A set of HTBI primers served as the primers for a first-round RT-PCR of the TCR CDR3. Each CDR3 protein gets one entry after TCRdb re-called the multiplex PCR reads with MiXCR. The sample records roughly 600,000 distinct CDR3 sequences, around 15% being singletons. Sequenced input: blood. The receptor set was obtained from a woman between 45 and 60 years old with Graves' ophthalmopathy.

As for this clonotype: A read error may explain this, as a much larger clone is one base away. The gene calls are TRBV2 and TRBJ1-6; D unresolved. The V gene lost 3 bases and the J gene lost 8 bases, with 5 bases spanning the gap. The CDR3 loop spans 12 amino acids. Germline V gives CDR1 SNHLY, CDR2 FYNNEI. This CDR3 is CASSEPHSPLHF. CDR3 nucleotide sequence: TGTGCCAGCAGTGAGCCGCATTCACCCCTCCACTTT.

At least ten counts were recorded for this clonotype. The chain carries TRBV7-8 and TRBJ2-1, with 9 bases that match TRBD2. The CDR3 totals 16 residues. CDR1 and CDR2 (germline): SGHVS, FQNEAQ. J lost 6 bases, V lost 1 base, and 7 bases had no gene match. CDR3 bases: TGTGCCAGCAGCTTAGTAGGTAGCGGGAGCGGCAATGAGCAGTTCTTC. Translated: CASSLVGSGSGNEQFF.

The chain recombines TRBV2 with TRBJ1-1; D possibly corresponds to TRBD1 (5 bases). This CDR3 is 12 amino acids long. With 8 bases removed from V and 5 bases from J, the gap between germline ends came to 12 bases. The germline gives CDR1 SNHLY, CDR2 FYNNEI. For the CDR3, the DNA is TGTGCCAGCGCGAGGGGTTGGACTGAAGCTTTCTTT. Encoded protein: CASARGWTEAFF.

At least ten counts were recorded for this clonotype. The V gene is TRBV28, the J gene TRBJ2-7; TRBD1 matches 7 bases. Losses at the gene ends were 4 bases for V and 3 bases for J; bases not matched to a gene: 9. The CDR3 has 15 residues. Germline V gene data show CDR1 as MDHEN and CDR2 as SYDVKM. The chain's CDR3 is CASSSEQGRIYEQYF. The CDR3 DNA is TGTGCCAGCAGTTCCGAACAGGGGCGCATCTACGAGCAGTACTTC.

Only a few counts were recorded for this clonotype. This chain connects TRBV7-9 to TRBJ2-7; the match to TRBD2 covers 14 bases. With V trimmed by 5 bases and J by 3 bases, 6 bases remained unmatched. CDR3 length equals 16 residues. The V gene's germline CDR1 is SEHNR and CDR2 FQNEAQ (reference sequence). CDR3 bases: TGTGCCAGCAGCAGAGGGGGACTAGCGGGAGTCTACGAGCAGTACTTC. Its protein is CASSRGGLAGVYEQYF.

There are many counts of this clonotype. CDR3 coding DNA: TGTGCCAGCAGCCCCCGGGTAGCGGGGCACCAAGAGACCCAGTACTTC. It codes for CASSPRVAGHQETQYF. V and J are TRBV7-2 and TRBJ2-5, with 8 nucleotides matching TRBD2. Per the germline V gene, CDR1 is SGHTA and CDR2 is FQGNSA. The CDR3 has 16 residues. The trim removed 5 bases at V and 0 bases at J, leaving 8 bases unmatched.

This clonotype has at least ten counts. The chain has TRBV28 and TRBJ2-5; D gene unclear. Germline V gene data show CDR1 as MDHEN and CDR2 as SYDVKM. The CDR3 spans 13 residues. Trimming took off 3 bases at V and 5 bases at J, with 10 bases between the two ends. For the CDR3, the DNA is TGTGCCAGCAGTTTGCGGAGCAGGGAGACCCAGTACTTC. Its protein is CASSLRSRETQYF.

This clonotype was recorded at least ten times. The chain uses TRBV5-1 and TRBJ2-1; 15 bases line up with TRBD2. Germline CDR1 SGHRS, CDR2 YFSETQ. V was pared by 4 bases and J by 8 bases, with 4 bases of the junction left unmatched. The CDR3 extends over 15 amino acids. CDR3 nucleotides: TGCGCCAGCAGCGTGGGACTAGCGGGAGGCGATGAGCAGTTCTTC. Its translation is CASSVGLAGGDEQFF.

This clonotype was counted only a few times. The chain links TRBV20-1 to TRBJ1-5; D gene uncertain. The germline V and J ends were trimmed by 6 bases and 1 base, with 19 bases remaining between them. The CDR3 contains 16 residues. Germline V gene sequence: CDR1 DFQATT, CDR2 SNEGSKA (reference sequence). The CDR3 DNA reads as TGCAGTGCACCATTCGGGTCAGCGGGAAGCAATCAGCCCCAGCATTTT. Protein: CSAPFGSAGSNQPQHF.

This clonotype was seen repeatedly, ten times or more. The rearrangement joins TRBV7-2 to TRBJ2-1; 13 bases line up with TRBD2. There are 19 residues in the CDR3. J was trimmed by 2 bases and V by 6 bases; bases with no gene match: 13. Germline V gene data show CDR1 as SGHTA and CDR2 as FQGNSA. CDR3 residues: CASRDPGLAGYRPYNEQFF. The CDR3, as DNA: TGTGCCAGCAGAGATCCGGGACTAGCGGGATATCGGCCCTACAATGAGCAGTTCTTC.

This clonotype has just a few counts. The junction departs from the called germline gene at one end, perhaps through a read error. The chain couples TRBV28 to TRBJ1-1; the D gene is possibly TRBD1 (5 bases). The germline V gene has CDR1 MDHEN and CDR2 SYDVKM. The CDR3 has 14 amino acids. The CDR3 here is CAGSPRPRGTEAFF. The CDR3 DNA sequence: TGTGCCGGCAGTCCCAGGCCCCGGGGGACTGAAGCTTTCTTT.

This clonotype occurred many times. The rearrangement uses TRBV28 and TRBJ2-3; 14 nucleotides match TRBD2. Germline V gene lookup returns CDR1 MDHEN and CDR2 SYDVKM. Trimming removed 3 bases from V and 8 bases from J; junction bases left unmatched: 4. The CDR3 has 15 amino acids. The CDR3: CASSFGTSGRVTQYF. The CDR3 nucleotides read TGTGCCAGCAGTTTCGGGACTAGCGGGAGAGTTACGCAGTATTTT.

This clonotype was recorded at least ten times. In DNA form, the CDR3 reads TGTGCCAGCAGTTTATTGGTGGACAAGAACACTGAAGCTTTCTTT. The encoded protein is CASSLLVDKNTEAFF. The chain carries TRBV27 and TRBJ1-1, with TRBD1 as a possible D gene (5 bases). Per the germline V gene, CDR1 is MNHEY and CDR2 is SMNVEV (reference sequence). The CDR3 spans 15 residues. Trimming shortened V by 1 base and J by 1 base, and 10 bases separated the two germline ends.

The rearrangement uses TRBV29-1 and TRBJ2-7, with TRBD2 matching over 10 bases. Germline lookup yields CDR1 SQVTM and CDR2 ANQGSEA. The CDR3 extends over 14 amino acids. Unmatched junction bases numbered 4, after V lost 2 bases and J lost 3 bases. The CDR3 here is CSVEFQREGYEQYF. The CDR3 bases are TGCAGCGTTGAATTTCAGCGGGAGGGCTACGAGCAGTACTTC.

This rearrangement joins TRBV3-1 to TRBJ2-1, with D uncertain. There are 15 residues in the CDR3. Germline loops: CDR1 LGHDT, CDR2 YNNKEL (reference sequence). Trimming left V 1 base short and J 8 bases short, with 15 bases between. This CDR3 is CASSQAPGPRDEQFF. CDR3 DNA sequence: TGTGCCAGCAGCCAAGCCCCAGGTCCTAGGGATGAGCAGTTCTTC.

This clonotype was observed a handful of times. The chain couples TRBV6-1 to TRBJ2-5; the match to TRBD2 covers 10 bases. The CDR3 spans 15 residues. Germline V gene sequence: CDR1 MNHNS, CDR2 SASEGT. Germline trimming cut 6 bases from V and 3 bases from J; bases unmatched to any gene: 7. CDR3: CASRPRLAGEETQYF. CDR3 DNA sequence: TGTGCCAGCAGACCACGACTAGCGGGTGAAGAGACCCAGTACTTC.

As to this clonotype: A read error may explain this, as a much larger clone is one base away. The CDR3 protein is CSANAQFRRRGETQYF. CDR3 nucleotides: TGCAGTGCCAATGCCCAGTTCAGGAGAAGGGGGGAGACCCAGTACTTC. The rearrangement links TRBV20-1 to TRBJ2-5; D may be TRBD1 (6 bases). The CDR3 covers 16 residues. The ends were cut back, 6 bases at V and 5 bases at J, with 25 bases in the middle. Germline loops: CDR1 DFQATT, CDR2 SNEGSKA (reference sequence).